This TCR beta chain derives from a study of T cells in Graves' hyperthyroidism and ophthalmopathy. Overall study results and limits: With a median lead of around 5.9 months before onset, the model predicted ophthalmopathy.

Researchers took RNA transcripts and amplified the TCR beta CDR3 regions from them. The TCR CDR3 first-round RT-PCR relied on the HTBI primer set. MiXCR, run by TCRdb on the multiplex PCR reads, gives a single entry per CDR3 protein. This sample has some 500,000 distinct CDR3 sequences, with around an eighth found just once. Between the trimmed V and J ends, which lost 1 base and 2 bases, there was a span of 6 bases. CDR1 and CDR2 from the germline V gene are MNHNS and SASEGT. This CDR3 region has 13 residues. A note on this clonotype: Its antigen is currently unknown.

Sequencing was done on a sample of blood. The V and J genes are TRBV6-1 and TRBJ2-7; no clear D. This clonotype was sampled from a woman aged 18-29 years with Graves' hyperthyroidism. CDR3 nucleotides: TGTGCCAGCAGTGAAGGGTGGACCTACGAGCAGTACGTC. Its translation is CASSEGWTYEQYV.